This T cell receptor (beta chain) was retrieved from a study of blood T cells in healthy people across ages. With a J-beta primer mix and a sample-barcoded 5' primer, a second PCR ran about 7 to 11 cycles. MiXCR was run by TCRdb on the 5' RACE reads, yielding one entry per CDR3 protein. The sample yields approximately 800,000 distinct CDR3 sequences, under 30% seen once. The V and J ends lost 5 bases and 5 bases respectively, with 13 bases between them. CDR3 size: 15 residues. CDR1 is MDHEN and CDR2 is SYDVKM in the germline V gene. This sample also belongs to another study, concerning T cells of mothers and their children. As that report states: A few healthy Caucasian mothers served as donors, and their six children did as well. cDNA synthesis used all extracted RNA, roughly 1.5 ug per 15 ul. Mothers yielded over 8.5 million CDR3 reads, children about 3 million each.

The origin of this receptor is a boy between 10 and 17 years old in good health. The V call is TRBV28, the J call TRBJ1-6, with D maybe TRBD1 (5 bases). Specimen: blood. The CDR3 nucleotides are TGTGCCAGCAGTGAATGGTTAGGGGATAATTCACCCCTCCACTTT. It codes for CASSEWLGDNSPLHF.